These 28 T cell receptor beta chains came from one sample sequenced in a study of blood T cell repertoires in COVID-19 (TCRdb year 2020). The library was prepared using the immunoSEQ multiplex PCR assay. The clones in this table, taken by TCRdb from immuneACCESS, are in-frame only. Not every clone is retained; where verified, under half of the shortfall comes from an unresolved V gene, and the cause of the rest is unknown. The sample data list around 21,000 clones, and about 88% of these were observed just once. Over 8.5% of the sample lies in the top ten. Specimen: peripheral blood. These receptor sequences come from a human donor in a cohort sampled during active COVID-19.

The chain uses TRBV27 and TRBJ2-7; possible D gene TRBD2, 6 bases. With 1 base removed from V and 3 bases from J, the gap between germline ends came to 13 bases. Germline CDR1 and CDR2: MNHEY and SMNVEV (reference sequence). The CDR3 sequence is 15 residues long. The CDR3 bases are TGTGCCAGCAGTTTATTAGGAGGGGAAGGCTACGAGCAGTACTTC. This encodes CASSLLGGEGYEQYF.

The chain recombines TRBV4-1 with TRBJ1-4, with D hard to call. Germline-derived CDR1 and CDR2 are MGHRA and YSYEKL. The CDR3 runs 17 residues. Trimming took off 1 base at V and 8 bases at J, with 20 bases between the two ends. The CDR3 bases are TGCGCCAGCAGCCAAGTACAGACCCCAAGCCGGGGAGAAAAACTGTTTTTT. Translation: CASSQVQTPSRGEKLFF.

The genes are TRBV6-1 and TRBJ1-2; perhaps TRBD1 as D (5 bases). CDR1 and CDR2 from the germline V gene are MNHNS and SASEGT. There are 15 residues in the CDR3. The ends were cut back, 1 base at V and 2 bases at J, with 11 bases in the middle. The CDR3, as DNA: TGTGCCAGCAGTGAAGATCTGAGACAGAACTATGGCTACACCTTC. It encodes CASSEDLRQNYGYTF.

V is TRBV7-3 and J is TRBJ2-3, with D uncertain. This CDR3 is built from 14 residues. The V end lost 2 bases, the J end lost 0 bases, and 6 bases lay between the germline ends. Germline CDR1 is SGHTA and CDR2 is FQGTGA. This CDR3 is CASSLGHSTDTQYF. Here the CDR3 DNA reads TGTGCCAGCAGCTTAGGCCACAGCACAGATACGCAGTATTTT.

CDR3 nucleotides: TGCGCCAGCAGGGGGACTAATAATTCACCCCTCCACTTT. This translates into CASRGTNNSPLHF. The chain combines TRBV5-1 with TRBJ1-6, with D possibly TRBD1 on 5 matching bases. CDR1 SGHRS and CDR2 YFSETQ come from the germline V gene. This CDR3 comprises 13 residues. V was pared by 5 bases and J by 5 bases, with 8 bases between. The whole variable domain, remainder taken from reference TRBV5-1 and TRBJ1-6, is KAGVTQTPRYLIKTRGQQVTLSCSPISGHRSVSWYQQTPGQGLQFLFEYFSETQRNKGNFPGRFSGRQFSNSRSEMNVSTLELGDSALYLCASRGTNNSPLHFGNGTRLTVT.

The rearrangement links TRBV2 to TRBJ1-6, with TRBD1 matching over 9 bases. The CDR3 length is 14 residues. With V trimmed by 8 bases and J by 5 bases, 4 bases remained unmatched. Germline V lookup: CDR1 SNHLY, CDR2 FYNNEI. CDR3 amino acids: CASLRDRDNSPLHF. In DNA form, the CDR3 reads TGTGCCAGCCTACGGGACAGGGATAATTCACCCCTCCACTTT. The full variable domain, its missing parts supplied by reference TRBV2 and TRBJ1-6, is EPEVTQTPSHQVTQMGQEVILRCVPISNHLYFYWYRQILGQKVEFLVSFYNNEISEKSEIFDDQFSVERPDGSNFTLKIRSTKLEDSAMYFCASLRDRDNSPLHFGNGTRLTVT.

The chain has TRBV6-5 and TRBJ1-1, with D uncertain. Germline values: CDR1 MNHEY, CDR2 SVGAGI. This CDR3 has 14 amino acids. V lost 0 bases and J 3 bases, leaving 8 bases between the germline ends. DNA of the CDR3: TGTGCCAGCAGTTACTCGCCCCGAGACACTGAAGCTTTCTTT. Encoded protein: CASSYSPRDTEAFF.

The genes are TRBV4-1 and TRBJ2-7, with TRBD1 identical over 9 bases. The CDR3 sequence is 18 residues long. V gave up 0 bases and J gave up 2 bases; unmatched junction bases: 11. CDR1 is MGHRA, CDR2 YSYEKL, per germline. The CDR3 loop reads CASSQDGGTGTGPYEQYF. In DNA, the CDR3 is TGCGCCAGCAGCCAAGATGGGGGTACCGGGACAGGGCCCTACGAGCAGTACTTC.

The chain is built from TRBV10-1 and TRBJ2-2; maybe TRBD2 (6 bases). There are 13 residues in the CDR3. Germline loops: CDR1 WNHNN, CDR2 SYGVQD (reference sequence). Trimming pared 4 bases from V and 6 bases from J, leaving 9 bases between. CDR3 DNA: TGCGCCAGCAGTGGGGGGGAGGCCGGGGAGCTGTTTTTT. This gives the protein CASSGGEAGELFF.

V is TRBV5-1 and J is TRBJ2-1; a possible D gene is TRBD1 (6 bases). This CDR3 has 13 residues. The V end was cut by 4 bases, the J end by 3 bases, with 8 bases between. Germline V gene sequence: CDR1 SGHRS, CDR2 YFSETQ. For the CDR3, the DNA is TGCGCCAGCAGCGTGGACAGCTACAATGAGCAGTTCTTC. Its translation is CASSVDSYNEQFF.

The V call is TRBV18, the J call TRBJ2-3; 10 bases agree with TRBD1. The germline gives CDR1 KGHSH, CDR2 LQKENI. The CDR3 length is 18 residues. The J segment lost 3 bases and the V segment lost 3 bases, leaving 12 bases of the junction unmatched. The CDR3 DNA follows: TGTGCCAGCTCACCCCTGACAGGGGGCGCCTCTACGACAGATACGCAGTATTTT. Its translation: CASSPLTGGASTTDTQYF.

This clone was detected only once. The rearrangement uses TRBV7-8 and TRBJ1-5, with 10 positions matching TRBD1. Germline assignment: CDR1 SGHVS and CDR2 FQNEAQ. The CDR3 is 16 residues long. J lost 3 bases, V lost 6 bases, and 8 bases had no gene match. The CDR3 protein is CASSPDRGVFNQPQHF. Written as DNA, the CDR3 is TGTGCCAGCAGTCCGGACAGGGGGGTTTTCAATCAGCCCCAGCATTTT.

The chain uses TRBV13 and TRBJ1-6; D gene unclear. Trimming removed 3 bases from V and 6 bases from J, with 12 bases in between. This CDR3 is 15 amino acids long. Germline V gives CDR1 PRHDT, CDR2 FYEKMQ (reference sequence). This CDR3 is CASSLARGSNSPLHF. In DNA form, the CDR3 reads TGTGCCAGCAGCTTGGCCCGAGGCTCTAATTCACCCCTCCACTTT. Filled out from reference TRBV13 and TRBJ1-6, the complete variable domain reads AAGVIQSPRHLIKEKRETATLKCYPIPRHDTVYWYQQGPGQDPQFLISFYEKMQSDKGSIPDRFSAQQFSDYHSELNMSSLELGDSALYFCASSLARGSNSPLHFGNGTRLTVT.

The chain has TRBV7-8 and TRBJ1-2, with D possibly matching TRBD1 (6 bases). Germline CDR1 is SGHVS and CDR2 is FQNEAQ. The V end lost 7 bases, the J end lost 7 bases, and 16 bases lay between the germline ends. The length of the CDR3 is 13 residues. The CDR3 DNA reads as TGTGCCAGCACCCATCGCACAGGGTTTGGCTACACCTTC. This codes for CASTHRTGFGYTF.

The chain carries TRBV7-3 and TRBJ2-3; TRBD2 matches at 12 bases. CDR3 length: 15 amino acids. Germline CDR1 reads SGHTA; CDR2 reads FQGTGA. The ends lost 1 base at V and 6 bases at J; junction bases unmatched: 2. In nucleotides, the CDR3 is TGTGCCAGCAGCTTAATGGGACTAGCGGGCGATACGCAGTATTTT. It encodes CASSLMGLAGDTQYF.

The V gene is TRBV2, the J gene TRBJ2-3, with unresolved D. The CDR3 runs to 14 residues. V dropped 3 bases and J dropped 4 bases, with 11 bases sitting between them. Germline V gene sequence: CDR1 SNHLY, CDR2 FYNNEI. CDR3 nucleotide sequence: TGTGCCAGCAGTGACCGTCGGAGCGCAGATACGCAGTATTTT. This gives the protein CASSDRRSADTQYF.

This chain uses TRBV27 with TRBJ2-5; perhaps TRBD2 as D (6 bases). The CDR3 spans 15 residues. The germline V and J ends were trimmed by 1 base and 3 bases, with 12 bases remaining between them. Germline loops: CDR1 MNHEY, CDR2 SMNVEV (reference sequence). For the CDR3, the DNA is TGTGCCAGCAGTTTATTTGCGGGGTCTAAAGAGACCCAGTACTTC. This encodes CASSLFAGSKETQYF.

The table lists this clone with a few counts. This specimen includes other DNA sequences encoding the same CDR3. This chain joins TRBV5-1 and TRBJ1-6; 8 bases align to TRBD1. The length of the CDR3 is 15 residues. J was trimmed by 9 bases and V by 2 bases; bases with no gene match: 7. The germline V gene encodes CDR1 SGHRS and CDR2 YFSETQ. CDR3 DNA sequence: TGCGCCAGCAGCTTAAAAGGACAGGGAGGTTCACCCCTCCACTTT. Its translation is CASSLKGQGGSPLHF.

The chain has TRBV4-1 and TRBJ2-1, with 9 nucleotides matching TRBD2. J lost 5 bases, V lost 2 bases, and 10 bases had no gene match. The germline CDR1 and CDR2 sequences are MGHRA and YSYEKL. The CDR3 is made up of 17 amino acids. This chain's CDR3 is CASSQPMKRGVDNEQFF. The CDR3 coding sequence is TGCGCCAGCAGCCAACCCATGAAGCGGGGGGTCGACAATGAGCAGTTCTTC.

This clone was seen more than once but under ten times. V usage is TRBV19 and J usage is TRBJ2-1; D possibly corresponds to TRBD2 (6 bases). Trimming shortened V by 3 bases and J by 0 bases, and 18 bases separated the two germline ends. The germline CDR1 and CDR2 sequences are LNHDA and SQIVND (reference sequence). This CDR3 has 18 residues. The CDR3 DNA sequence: TGTGCCAGTAGTATCAACCCCGGGGGTCTGAGCTCCTACAATGAGCAGTTCTTC. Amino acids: CASSINPGGLSSYNEQFF. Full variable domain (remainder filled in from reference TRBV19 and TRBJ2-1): DGGITQSPKYLFRKEGQNVTLSCEQNLNHDAMYWYRQDPGQGLRLIYYSQIVNDFQKGDIAEGYSVSREKKESFPLTVTSAQKNPTAFYLCASSINPGGLSSYNEQFFGPGTRLTVL.

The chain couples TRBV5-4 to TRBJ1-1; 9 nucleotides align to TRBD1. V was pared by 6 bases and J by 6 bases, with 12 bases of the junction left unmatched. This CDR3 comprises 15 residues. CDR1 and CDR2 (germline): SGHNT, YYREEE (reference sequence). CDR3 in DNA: TGTGCCAGCACTGGAGAGGGACAGGGTAGATCTGAAGCTTTCTTT. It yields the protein CASTGEGQGRSEAFF.

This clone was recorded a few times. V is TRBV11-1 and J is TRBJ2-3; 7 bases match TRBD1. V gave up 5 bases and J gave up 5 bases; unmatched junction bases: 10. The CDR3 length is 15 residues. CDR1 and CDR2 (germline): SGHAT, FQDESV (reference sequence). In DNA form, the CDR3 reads TGTGCCAGCAGCCCACGAGTGACAGGGCAAGATACGCAGTATTTT. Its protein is CASSPRVTGQDTQYF.

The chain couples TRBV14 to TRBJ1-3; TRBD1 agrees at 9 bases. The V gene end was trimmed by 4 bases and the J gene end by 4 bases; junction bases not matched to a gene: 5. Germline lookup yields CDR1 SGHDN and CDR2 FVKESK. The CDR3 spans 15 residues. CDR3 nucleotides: TGTGCCAGCAGCCCCTACAGGGGGCAAGGAAACACCATATATTTT. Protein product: CASSPYRGQGNTIYF. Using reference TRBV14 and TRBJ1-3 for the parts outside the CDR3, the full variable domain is EAGVTQFPSHSVIEKGQTVTLRCDPISGHDNLYWYRRVMGKEIKFLLHFVKESKQDESGMPNNRFLAERTGGTYSTLKVQPAELEDSGVYFCASSPYRGQGNTIYFGEGSWLTVV.

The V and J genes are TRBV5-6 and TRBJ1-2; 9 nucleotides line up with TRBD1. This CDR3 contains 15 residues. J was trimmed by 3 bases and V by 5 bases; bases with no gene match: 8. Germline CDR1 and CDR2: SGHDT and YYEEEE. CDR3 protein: CASSTRTGAHYGYTF. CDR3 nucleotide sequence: TGTGCCAGCAGTACACGGACAGGGGCCCACTATGGCTACACCTTC.

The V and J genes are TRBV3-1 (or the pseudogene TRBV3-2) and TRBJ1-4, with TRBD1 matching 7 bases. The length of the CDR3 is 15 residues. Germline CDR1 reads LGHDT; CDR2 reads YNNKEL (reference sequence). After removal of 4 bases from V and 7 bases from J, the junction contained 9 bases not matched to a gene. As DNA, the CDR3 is TGTGCCAGCAGCCTCGGACAGGCTTCCGTTGAAAAACTGTTTTTT. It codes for CASSLGQASVEKLFF.

The CDR3 DNA follows: TGTGCCAGCAGCCTTAGCGTGGATACGCAGTATTTT. Translated, it gives CASSLSVDTQYF. The rearrangement links TRBV7-9 to TRBJ2-3, with a weak D call TRBD2 (5 bases). CDR1 and CDR2 (germline): SEHNR, FQNEAQ (reference sequence). Trimming pared 5 bases from V and 6 bases from J, leaving 9 bases between. The CDR3 extends over 12 amino acids.

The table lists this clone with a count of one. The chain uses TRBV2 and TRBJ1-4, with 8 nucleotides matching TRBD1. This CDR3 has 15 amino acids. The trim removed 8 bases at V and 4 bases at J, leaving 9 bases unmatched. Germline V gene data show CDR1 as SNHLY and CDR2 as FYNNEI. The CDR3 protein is CASGLTGANNEKLFF. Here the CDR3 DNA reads TGTGCCAGCGGCCTGACAGGGGCTAATAATGAAAAACTGTTTTTT.

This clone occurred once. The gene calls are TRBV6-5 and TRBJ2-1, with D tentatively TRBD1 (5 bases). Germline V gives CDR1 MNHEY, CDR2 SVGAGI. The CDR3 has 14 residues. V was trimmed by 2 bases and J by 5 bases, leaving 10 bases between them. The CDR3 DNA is TGTGCCAGCAGTTACCGGACATCTAACAATGAGCAGTTCTTC. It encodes CASSYRTSNNEQFF.